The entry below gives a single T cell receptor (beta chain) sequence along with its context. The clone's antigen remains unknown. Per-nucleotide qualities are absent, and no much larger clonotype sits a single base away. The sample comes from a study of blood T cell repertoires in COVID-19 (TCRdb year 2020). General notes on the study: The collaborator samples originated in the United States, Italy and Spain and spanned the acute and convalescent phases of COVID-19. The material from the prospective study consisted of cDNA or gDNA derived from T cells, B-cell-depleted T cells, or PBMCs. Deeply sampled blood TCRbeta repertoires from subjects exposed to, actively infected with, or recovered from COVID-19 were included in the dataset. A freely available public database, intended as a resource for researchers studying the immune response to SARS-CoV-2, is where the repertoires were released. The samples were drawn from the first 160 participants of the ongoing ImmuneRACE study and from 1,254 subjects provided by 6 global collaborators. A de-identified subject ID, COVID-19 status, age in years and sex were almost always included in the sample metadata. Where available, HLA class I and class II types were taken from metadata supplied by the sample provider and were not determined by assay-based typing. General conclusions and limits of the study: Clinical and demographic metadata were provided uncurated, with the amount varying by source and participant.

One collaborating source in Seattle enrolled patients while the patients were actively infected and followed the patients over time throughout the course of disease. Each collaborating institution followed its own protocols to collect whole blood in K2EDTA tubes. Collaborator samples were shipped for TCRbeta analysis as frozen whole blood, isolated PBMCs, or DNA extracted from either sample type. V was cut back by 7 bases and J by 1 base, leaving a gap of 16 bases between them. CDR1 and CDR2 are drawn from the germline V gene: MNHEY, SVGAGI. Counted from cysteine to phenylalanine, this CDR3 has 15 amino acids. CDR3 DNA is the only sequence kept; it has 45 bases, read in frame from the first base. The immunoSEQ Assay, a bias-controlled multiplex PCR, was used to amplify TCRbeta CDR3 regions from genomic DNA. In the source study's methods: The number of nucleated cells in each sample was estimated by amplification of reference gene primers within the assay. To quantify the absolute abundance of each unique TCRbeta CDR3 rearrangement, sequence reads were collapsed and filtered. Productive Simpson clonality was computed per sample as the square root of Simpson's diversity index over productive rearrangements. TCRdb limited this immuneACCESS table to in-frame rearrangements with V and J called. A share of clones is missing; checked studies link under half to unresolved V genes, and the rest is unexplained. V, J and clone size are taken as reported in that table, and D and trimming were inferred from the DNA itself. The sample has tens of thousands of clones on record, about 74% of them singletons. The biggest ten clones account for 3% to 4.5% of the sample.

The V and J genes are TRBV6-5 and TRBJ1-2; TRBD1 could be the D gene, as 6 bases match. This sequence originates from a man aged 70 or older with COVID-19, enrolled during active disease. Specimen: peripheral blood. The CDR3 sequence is CASTSSGTFNYGYTF. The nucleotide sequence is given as TGTGCCAGCACCTCCAGCGGGACATTTAACTATGGCTACACCTTC.